Shown below are 13 T cell receptor beta chains from a single sample sequenced in a study of radiotherapy plus CTLA-4 blockade in lung cancer. Profiling relied on immunoSEQ multiplex PCR, and the TCRdb table lists in-frame clones only, not all of them. The data hold approximately 30,000 clones, with more than 70% observed a single time. Sequences were derived from peripheral blood, sampled from a patient treated with radiotherapy plus ipilimumab. The receptors were sampled from a human donor with non-small cell lung cancer whose response to radiotherapy plus ipilimumab could not be evaluated.

V gene TRBV6-5 combines with J gene TRBJ1-5; 7 bases are shared with TRBD1. The junction had 7 bases not matched to a gene; V was cut back by 9 bases and J by 2 bases. Germline V gene lookup returns CDR1 MNHEY and CDR2 SVGAGI. This CDR3 has 14 residues. This CDR3 reads CASSGGRGNQPQHF. The CDR3 DNA follows: TGTGCCAGTTCAGGGGGGCGCGGCAATCAGCCCCAGCATTTT.

This clone was counted once. The rearrangement uses TRBV13 and TRBJ2-5, with D perhaps matching TRBD2 (5 bases). The CDR3 loop spans 13 amino acids. Trimming shortened V by 5 bases and J by 1 base, and 8 bases separated the two germline ends. Germline V gives CDR1 PRHDT, CDR2 FYEKMQ (reference sequence). The CDR3 protein is CASSPGIQETQYF. In nucleotides, the CDR3 is TGTGCCAGCAGCCCCGGGATCCAAGAGACCCAGTACTTC.

This rearrangement joins TRBV2 to TRBJ2-7; no reliable D call. The CDR3 is 10 residues long. Germline lookup yields CDR1 SNHLY and CDR2 FYNNEI. Trimming took 6 bases from V and 12 from J, leaving 12 bases between them. CDR3 region: CASRRENLYF. The CDR3 bases are TGTGCCAGCAGGCGTGAGAATCTGTACTTC.

The CDR3 nucleotides are TGTGCCAGCAGCGTAGAATGGGAGCCCCACAATGAGCAGTTCTTC. Protein sequence: CASSVEWEPHNEQFF. The chain recombines TRBV9 with TRBJ2-1, with D possibly TRBD2 on 5 matching bases. The CDR3 consists of 15 residues. Deletions cut 0 bases from V and 5 bases from J, with 12 bases between. Per germline, CDR1 SGDLS and CDR2 YYNGEE.

This sequence joins TRBV19 and TRBJ1-1; the D is unclear. The CDR3 is 15 amino acids. Germline-derived CDR1 and CDR2 are LNHDA and SQIVND (reference sequence). V lost 5 bases and J lost 5, with 18 bases in between. CDR3 DNA sequence: TGTGCCAGTAGTTCCCGGCCCCAAAGAGGGACTGAAGCTTTCTTT. It translates to CASSSRPQRGTEAFF.

This clone was seen only a few times. The J gene is TRBJ1-6, the V gene TRBV30, with 8 bases fitting TRBD1. The CDR3 length is 14 residues. V was pared by 0 bases and J by 7 bases, with 2 bases of the junction left unmatched. Germline V lookup: CDR1 GTSNPN, CDR2 SVGIG (reference sequence). Written as DNA, the CDR3 is TGTGCCTGGAGTGTTTGGACAGGGAATTCACCCCTCCACTTT. Its translation is CAWSVWTGNSPLHF.

This clone has just one count. CDR3 in amino acids: CASSYQGNNEQFF. Written as DNA, the CDR3 is TGTGCCAGTAGCTATCAGGGAAACAATGAGCAGTTCTTC. V usage is TRBV19 and J usage is TRBJ2-1, with D possibly matching TRBD1 (5 bases). Trimming removed 6 bases from V and 5 bases from J, with 11 bases in between. This CDR3 spans 13 amino acids. From germline, CDR1 is LNHDA and CDR2 SQIVND (reference sequence).

The CDR3 here is CASSTDGHYEQYF. DNA for the CDR3: TGCGCCAGCAGCACGGACGGACACTACGAGCAGTACTTC. This chain links TRBV5-1 with TRBJ2-7; TRBD1 might be the D (5 bases). This CDR3 spans 13 amino acids. Germline V lookup: CDR1 SGHRS, CDR2 YFSETQ. The V end was cut by 4 bases, the J end by 3 bases, with 11 bases between.

In its sample, this clone was seen a few times. The V gene is TRBV6-4, the J gene TRBJ2-3, with TRBD1 matching 8 bases. This CDR3 comprises 15 residues. Germline-derived CDR1 and CDR2 are MRHNA and SNTAGT. The junction had 7 bases not matched to a gene; V was cut back by 4 bases and J by 4 bases. The CDR3 DNA follows: TGTGCCAGCAGTGCCGACAGGGGTGCCCCAGATACGCAGTATTTT. This encodes CASSADRGAPDTQYF.

The chain combines TRBV11-2 with TRBJ2-3; 8 bases line up with TRBD2. The CDR3 totals 14 residues. V lost 6 bases, J lost 4 bases, and 6 bases stayed unmatched. Germline loops: CDR1 SGHAT, CDR2 FQNNGV. The CDR3 loop reads CASRAGGGPDTQYF. The DNA of the CDR3 is TGTGCCAGCAGGGCCGGGGGGGGACCAGATACGCAGTATTTT.

By sample share, this clone is medium-sized. The chain has TRBV19 and TRBJ1-2; a weak D match, TRBD1 (6 bases). From germline, CDR1 is LNHDA and CDR2 SQIVND (reference sequence). V was trimmed by 10 bases and J by 6 bases, leaving 12 bases between them. CDR3 size: 11 residues. The DNA for the CDR3 is TGTGCCACTCGGGGGGCGGATGGCTACACCTTC. It encodes CATRGADGYTF.

This chain uses TRBV18 with TRBJ2-2; TRBD2 agrees at 9 bases. CDR1 KGHSH and CDR2 LQKENI come from the germline V gene. The CDR3 is 16 residues long. J was trimmed by 2 bases and V by 2 bases; bases with no gene match: 3. CDR3 nucleotides: TGTGCCAGCTCACCAGCGGGACTAGCCAACACCGGGGAGCTGTTTTTT. This sequence encodes CASSPAGLANTGELFF.

As to this clone: An end of the junction differs from the germline gene, which may be a read error. The gene calls are TRBV28 and TRBJ1-4; D is possibly TRBD1 (5 bases). The length of the CDR3 is 13 residues. The germline V gene has CDR1 MDHEN and CDR2 SYDVKM. The CDR3 DNA sequence: TGTGCCAGCACCCGCGGGACTACTGAAAAACTGTTTTTT. It is translated as CASTRGTTEKLFF.